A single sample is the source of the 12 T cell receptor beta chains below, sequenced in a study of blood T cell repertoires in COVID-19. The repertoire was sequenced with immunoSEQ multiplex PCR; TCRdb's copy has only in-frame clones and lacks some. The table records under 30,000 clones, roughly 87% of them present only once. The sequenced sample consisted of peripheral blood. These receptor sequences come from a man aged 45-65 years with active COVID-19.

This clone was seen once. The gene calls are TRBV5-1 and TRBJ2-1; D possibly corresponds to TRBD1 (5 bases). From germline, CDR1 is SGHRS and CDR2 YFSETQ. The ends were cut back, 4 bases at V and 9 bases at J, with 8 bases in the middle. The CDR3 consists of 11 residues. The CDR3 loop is CASSKGVEQFF. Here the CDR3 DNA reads TGCGCCAGCAGCAAAGGGGTTGAGCAGTTCTTC. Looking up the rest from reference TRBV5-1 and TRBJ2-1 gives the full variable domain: KAGVTQTPRYLIKTRGQQVTLSCSPISGHRSVSWYQQTPGQGLQFLFEYFSETQRNKGNFPGRFSGRQFSNSRSEMNVSTLELGDSALYLCASSKGVEQFFGPGTRLTVL.

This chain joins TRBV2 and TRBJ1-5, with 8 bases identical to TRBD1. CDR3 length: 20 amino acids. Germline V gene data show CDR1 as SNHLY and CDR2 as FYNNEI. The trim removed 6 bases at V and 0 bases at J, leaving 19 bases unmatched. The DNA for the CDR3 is TGTGCCAGCAGGGACAGGGTGGTATCCCGGAAGATCAATAGCAATCAGCCCCAGCATTTT. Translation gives CASRDRVVSRKINSNQPQHF. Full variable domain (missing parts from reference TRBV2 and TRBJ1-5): EPEVTQTPSHQVTQMGQEVILRCVPISNHLYFYWYRQILGQKVEFLVSFYNNEISEKSEIFDDQFSVERPDGSNFTLKIRSTKLEDSAMYFCASRDRVVSRKINSNQPQHFGDGTRLSIL.

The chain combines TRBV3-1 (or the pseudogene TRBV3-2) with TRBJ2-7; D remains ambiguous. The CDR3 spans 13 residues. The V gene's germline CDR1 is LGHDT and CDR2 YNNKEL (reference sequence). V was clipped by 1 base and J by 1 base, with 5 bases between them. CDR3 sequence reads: CASSQAFSYEQYF. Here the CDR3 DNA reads TGTGCCAGCAGCCAAGCCTTTTCCTACGAGCAGTACTTC.

Written as DNA, the CDR3 is TGTGCCAGCAGACAGAACACCGGGGAGCTGTTTTTT. Its translation is CASRQNTGELFF. The V and J genes are TRBV6-5 and TRBJ2-2; D remains ambiguous. V lost 6 bases, J lost 1 base, and 3 bases lay in between. The germline CDR1 and CDR2 sequences are MNHEY and SVGAGI. This CDR3 has 12 residues.

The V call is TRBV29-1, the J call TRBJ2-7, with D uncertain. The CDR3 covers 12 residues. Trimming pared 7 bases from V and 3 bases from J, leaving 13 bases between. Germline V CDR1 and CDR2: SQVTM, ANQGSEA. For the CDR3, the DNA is TGCAGCGCCCGGGTATCAGACTACGAGCAGTACGTC. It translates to CSARVSDYEQYV.

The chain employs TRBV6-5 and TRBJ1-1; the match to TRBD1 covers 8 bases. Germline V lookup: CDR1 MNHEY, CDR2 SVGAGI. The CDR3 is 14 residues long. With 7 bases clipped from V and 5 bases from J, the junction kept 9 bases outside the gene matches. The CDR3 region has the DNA TGTGCCAGCACCCCACGGACAGGGAGAACTGAAGCTTTCTTT. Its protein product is CASTPRTGRTEAFF.

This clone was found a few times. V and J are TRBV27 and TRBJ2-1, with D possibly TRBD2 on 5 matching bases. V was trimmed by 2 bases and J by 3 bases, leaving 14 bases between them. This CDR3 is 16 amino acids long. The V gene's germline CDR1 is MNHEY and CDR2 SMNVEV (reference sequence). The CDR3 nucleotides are TGTGCCAGCAGTTTAGAGGGTCGCCCAGACTACAATGAGCAGTTCTTC. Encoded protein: CASSLEGRPDYNEQFF.

The CDR3 DNA reads as TGTGCCAGCAGTGAAGCAACAGGTCAAGAGACCCAGTACTTC. Encoded protein: CASSEATGQETQYF. The genes are TRBV2 and TRBJ2-5; TRBD1 might be the D (5 bases). The CDR3 is made up of 14 amino acids. The germline V and J ends were trimmed by 0 bases and 2 bases, with 7 bases remaining between them. Germline V gene data show CDR1 as SNHLY and CDR2 as FYNNEI.

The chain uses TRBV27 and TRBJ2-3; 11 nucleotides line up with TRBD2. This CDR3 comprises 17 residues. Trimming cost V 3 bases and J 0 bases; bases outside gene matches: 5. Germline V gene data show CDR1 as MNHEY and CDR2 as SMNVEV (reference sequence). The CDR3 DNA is TGTGCCAGCAGTTTTTCCAGACTAGCGGGGAGCACAGATACGCAGTATTTT. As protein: CASSFSRLAGSTDTQYF.

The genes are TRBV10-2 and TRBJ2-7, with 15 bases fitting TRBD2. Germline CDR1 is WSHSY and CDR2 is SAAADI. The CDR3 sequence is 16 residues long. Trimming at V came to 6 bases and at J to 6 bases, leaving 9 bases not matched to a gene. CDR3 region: CASRRTSGRAVGEQYV. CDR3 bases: TGCGCCAGCAGGCGGACTAGCGGGAGGGCCGTGGGCGAGCAGTACGTC.

As DNA, the CDR3 is TGCAGCGCCACCCGCGGGGGGGACTATTACAATGAGCAGTTCTTC. Translating it yields CSATRGGDYYNEQFF. The rearrangement links TRBV29-1 to TRBJ2-1; 9 nucleotides agree with TRBD2. V gave up 7 bases and J gave up 4 bases; unmatched junction bases: 11. Germline loops: CDR1 SQVTM, CDR2 ANQGSEA. The CDR3 is made up of 15 amino acids.

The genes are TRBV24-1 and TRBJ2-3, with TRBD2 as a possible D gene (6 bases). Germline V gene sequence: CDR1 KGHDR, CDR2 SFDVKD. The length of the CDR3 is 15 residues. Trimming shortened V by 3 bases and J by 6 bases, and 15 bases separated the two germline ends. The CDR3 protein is CATSDPGESGDTQYF. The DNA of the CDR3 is TGTGCCACCAGTGATCCGGGAGAATCTGGGGATACGCAGTATTTT.